This T cell receptor beta chain was found in a study of blood T cell repertoires in COVID-19. Study context: Both acute and convalescent COVID-19 samples were obtained from the United States, Italy and Spain. The cDNA or gDNA used as material had been derived from T cells, B-cell-depleted T cells, or PBMCs.

Authors' data handling: Reference gene primers were amplified, and this amplification served to estimate nucleated cell counts. Sequenced by immunoSEQ multiplex PCR; TCRdb stores in-frame clones only, minus some. Clone size and the V and J calls come from that table; the DNA yielded D and trimming. The data hold over 250,000 clones, with 88% observed a single time. The germline V gene encodes CDR1 LNHDA and CDR2 SQIVND (reference sequence). V dropped 3 bases and J dropped 8; count of bases not matched to a gene: 11. This CDR3 has 16 residues. This clonotype originated in a woman aged 40 to 50 who had recovered from COVID-19. This chain connects TRBV19 to TRBJ2-2; 8 nucleotides line up with TRBD2. The sequenced sample consisted of peripheral blood. The DNA for the CDR3 is TGTGCCAGTAGTATCCTCCGTGGGACTAGAGGAGGGGAGCTGTTTTTT. Translating it yields CASSILRGTRGGELFF.